This is a list of T cell receptor beta chains from one sample in a study of T cells after yellow fever vaccination. TCRdb reanalysed the 5' RACE reads using MiXCR and keeps one entry per CDR3 protein. Seen here are about 220,000 distinct CDR3 sequences, approximately 3% observed once, and the top ten hold around 3.2%. The source was CD4+ T cells sorted from PBMCs, collected 10 days after the yellow fever booster vaccination. The receptors shown here come from a man aged 18 to 30 who received the YFV17D yellow fever vaccine. CDR3s include the opening cysteine and the closing phenylalanine or tryptophan. The order of the fields is J gene, D gene, V gene, CDR3 length, clone size, CDR3 protein, CDR3 DNA. D genes are given only for firm matches. The size entry is marked missing in some rows and otherwise reads once, few, many or a size class.

TRBJ1-2	.	TRBV6-5	13	.	CASSRQGKYGYTF	TGTGCCAGCAGTCGCCAGGGGAAGTATGGCTACACCTTC
TRBJ2-3	.	TRBV20-1	14	.	CSARDGGLTDTQYF	TGCAGTGCTAGAGACGGGGGCCTCACAGATACGCAGTATTTT
TRBJ2-3	TRBD2	TRBV7-3	15	few	CASSRAGEYTDTQYF	TGTGCCAGCAGCCGAGCGGGGGAATACACAGATACGCAGTATTTT
TRBJ1-6	.	TRBV20-1	16	many	CSASPTDSSPRLALHF	TGCAGTGCTAGTCCCACTGACAGTAGCCCTAGATTGGCCCTCCACTTT
TRBJ2-6	.	TRBV19	15	.	CATTRGSSGANVLTF	TGTGCCACCACAAGGGGAAGCTCTGGGGCCAACGTCCTGACTTTC
TRBJ1-2	.	TRBV3-1	13	many	CASSQGEVYGYTF	TGTGCCAGCAGCCAAGGCGAGGTCTATGGCTACACCTTC
TRBJ2-2	TRBD2	TRBV5-1	15	few	CASSLSLTSLGELFF	TGCGCCAGCAGCCTATCTCTGACTAGCCTGGGGGAGCTGTTTTTT
TRBJ2-5	.	TRBV27	14	many	CASSLSAGLGTQYF	TGTGCCAGCAGTTTGTCGGCAGGATTGGGGACCCAGTACTTC
TRBJ1-6	.	TRBV18	15	.	CASSLGRALNSPLHF	TGTGCCAGCTCATTGGGGAGGGCCCTTAATTCACCCCTCCACTTT
TRBJ1-6	.	TRBV20-1	16	few	CSASLEVDRYNSPLHF	TGCAGTGCCTCCTTGGAGGTAGATCGCTATAATTCACCCCTCCACTTT
TRBJ1-1	.	TRBV10-3	14	many	CAISESGRVTEAFF	TGTGCCATCAGTGAGTCTGGCAGGGTTACTGAAGCTTTCTTT
TRBJ1-3	.	TRBV20-1	12	many	CSARVSGNTIYF	TGCAGTGCTAGGGTCTCTGGAAACACCATATATTTT
TRBJ1-2	.	TRBV19	13	many	CASSPARAYGYTF	TGTGCCAGTAGCCCCGCGAGGGCCTATGGCTACACCTTC
TRBJ1-2	TRBD1	TRBV7-9	15	many	CASSRTGGHNYGYTF	TGTGCCAGCAGCCGTACAGGGGGACACAACTATGGCTACACCTTC
TRBJ1-5	.	TRBV12-3/TRBV12-4	15	many	CASSFNSYSNQPQHF	TGTGCCAGCAGTTTTAACAGCTATAGCAATCAGCCCCAGCATTTT
TRBJ1-1	.	TRBV5-1	10	.	CKGFFTEAFF	TGTAAGGGTTTTTTCACTGAAGCTTTCTTT
TRBJ2-7	TRBD1	TRBV6-5	16	.	CASRMYHGTGSYEQYF	TGTGCCAGCAGGATGTATCACGGGACAGGGTCTTACGAGCAGTACTTC
TRBJ1-4	.	TRBV5-1	14	many	CASSLEVQNEKLFF	TGCGCCAGCAGCTTGGAGGTCCAAAATGAAAAACTGTTTTTT
TRBJ1-4	.	TRBV28	14	.	CASSYRVTNEKLFF	TGTGCCAGCAGTTATAGGGTCACTAATGAAAAACTGTTTTTT
TRBJ1-1	.	TRBV20-1	13	few	CSAPPGGETEAFF	TGCAGTGCTCCTCCTGGGGGGGAGACTGAAGCTTTCTTT
TRBJ1-6	TRBD1	TRBV9	15	few	CASSGTGAHGSPLHF	TGTGCCAGCAGCGGGACAGGGGCCCACGGGTCACCCCTCCACTTT
TRBJ2-1	.	TRBV19	15	few	CASSMEWVKNNEQFF	TGTGCCAGTAGTATGGAGTGGGTAAAAAACAATGAGCAGTTCTTC
TRBJ2-7	TRBD2	TRBV5-6	15	.	CASSPLGGGAREQYF	TGTGCCAGCAGCCCCCTCGGCGGGGGGGCGAGGGAGCAGTACTTC
TRBJ2-1	TRBD2	TRBV5-1	15	few	CASREGSGDNNEQFF	TGCGCCAGCAGGGAGGGAAGCGGGGATAACAATGAGCAGTTCTTC
TRBJ1-1	.	TRBV10-2	15	many	CASRSLSGQNTEAFF	TGCGCCAGCAGATCGCTATCAGGGCAGAACACTGAAGCTTTCTTT
TRBJ1-5	.	TRBV3-1	12	few	CASSHSGQPQHF	TGTGCCAGCAGCCATTCAGGCCAGCCCCAGCATTTT
TRBJ1-4	.	TRBV12-3/TRBV12-4	14	.	CASSLGPDGRKLFF	TGTGCCAGCAGTTTAGGGCCGGACGGGAGAAAACTGTTTTTT
TRBJ1-1	TRBD1	TRBV5-1	15	many	CASSFSTGSNTEAFF	TGCGCCAGCAGCTTTTCGACAGGGTCGAACACTGAAGCTTTCTTT
TRBJ2-1	TRBD1	TRBV10-3	17	.	CAISEPGQSRSYNEQFF	TGTGCCATCAGTGAGCCGGGACAGAGCCGCTCCTACAATGAGCAGTTCTTC